One and the same sample provided the 12 T cell receptor beta chains below, sequenced in a study of cytomegalovirus exposure and HLA in healthy donors. PCR employed 60 Vbeta and 13 Jbeta primers. Profiling relied on immunoSEQ multiplex PCR, and the TCRdb table lists in-frame clones only, not all of them. The table has some 200,000 clones, approximately 80% seen once. Sequenced material: PBMCs. These receptors came from a woman in her 30s in good health and CMV-seronegative.

This clone was detected a few times. The genes are TRBV6-1 and TRBJ2-7; a weak D match, TRBD1 (6 bases). CDR1 MNHNS and CDR2 SASEGT come from the germline V gene. The CDR3 runs 14 residues. Trimming stripped 9 bases from V and 2 bases from J, with 17 bases between. The CDR3 is CASGPWTAAYEQYF. The CDR3 DNA reads as TGTGCCAGTGGTCCATGGACAGCAGCCTACGAGCAGTACTTC.

This clone has only a few counts. The chain recombines TRBV27 with TRBJ1-4; the D gene is possibly TRBD1 (6 bases). CDR1 and CDR2 (germline): MNHEY, SMNVEV (reference sequence). The CDR3 is 12 residues long. V was shortened by 4 bases and J by 8 bases, with 8 bases between the two germline ends. CDR3 coding DNA: TGTGCCAGCAGTTATACAGGGGAAAAACTGTTTTTT. It codes for CASSYTGEKLFF.

For the CDR3, the DNA is TGCGCCAGCAGCTTGGACAGGGGGGAAAAACTGTTTTTT. Protein: CASSLDRGEKLFF. The chain has TRBV5-1 and TRBJ1-4; 8 bases agree with TRBD1. CDR1 and CDR2 (germline): SGHRS, YFSETQ. The CDR3 extends over 13 amino acids. Trimming cost V 0 bases and J 8 bases; bases outside gene matches: 0.

The gene calls are TRBV5-1 and TRBJ1-5, with 10 bases fitting TRBD1. Germline CDR1 SGHRS, CDR2 YFSETQ. The CDR3 consists of 15 residues. V was pared by 4 bases and J by 2 bases, with 3 bases of the junction left unmatched. The CDR3 spells CASSVTGGGNQPQHF. The CDR3 DNA follows: TGCGCCAGCAGCGTGACAGGGGGCGGCAATCAGCCCCAGCATTTT. The full variable domain, its missing parts supplied by reference TRBV5-1 and TRBJ1-5, is KAGVTQTPRYLIKTRGQQVTLSCSPISGHRSVSWYQQTPGQGLQFLFEYFSETQRNKGNFPGRFSGRQFSNSRSEMNVSTLELGDSALYLCASSVTGGGNQPQHFGDGTRLSIL.

This clone was seen only a few times. The chain's CDR3 is CASSLSGQGRGYTF. CDR3 bases: TGTGCCAGCAGCTTAAGTGGACAGGGCCGCGGCTACACCTTC. The chain couples TRBV7-2 to TRBJ1-2; 8 bases are shared with TRBD1. This CDR3 is 14 amino acids long. The J segment lost 8 bases and the V segment lost 2 bases, leaving 7 bases of the junction unmatched. Germline CDR1 reads SGHTA; CDR2 reads FQGNSA.

The genes are TRBV28 and TRBJ2-7; 11 nucleotides match TRBD2. Germline V lookup: CDR1 MDHEN, CDR2 SYDVKM. CDR3 length equals 15 residues. J gave up 4 bases and V 5 bases, and 7 bases lay outside the gene matches. CDR3 residues: CASSPGLAEGYEQYF. The CDR3 DNA is TGTGCCAGCAGTCCGGGACTAGCGGAGGGGTACGAGCAGTACTTC.

The chain uses TRBV19 and TRBJ1-6, with TRBD1 as a possible D gene (5 bases). The V and J ends lost 3 bases and 11 bases respectively, with 17 bases between them. The CDR3 contains 15 residues. The germline CDR1 and CDR2 sequences are LNHDA and SQIVND (reference sequence). The CDR3 spells CASSIADRTNPPLHF. The CDR3 bases are TGTGCCAGTAGTATCGCCGACAGAACCAATCCACCCCTCCACTTT.

The chain is built from TRBV5-4 and TRBJ2-3, with 12 nucleotides matching TRBD2. Trimming at V came to 4 bases and at J to 4 bases, leaving 19 bases not matched to a gene. The CDR3 sequence is 20 residues long. CDR1 SGHNT and CDR2 YYREEE come from the germline V gene (reference sequence). The CDR3 DNA reads as TGTGCCAGCAGCAGGGGATCTAGCGGGGGGGCCTTGGGTGGCGCAGATACGCAGTATTTT. This gives the protein CASSRGSSGGALGGADTQYF.

V gene TRBV10-1 combines with J gene TRBJ2-2, with D possibly TRBD2 on 5 matching bases. V was trimmed by 7 bases and J by 0 bases, leaving 9 bases between them. CDR1 and CDR2 (germline): WNHNN, SYGVQD (reference sequence). The CDR3 totals 14 residues. The CDR3 here is CASKNGTNTGELFF. In nucleotides, the CDR3 is TGCGCCAGCAAGAACGGGACGAACACCGGGGAGCTGTTTTTT.

This chain uses TRBV6-1 with TRBJ2-1; 9 positions match TRBD2. Germline CDR1 and CDR2: MNHNS and SASEGT. This CDR3 has 13 amino acids. V shed 8 bases, J shed 4 bases, and the junction held 3 bases outside the gene matches. CDR3 loop: CASAGGPYNEQFF. The CDR3 nucleotides are TGTGCCAGCGCGGGGGGGCCGTACAATGAGCAGTTCTTC.

This clone was seen a single time. The chain combines TRBV5-4 with TRBJ1-5; D remains ambiguous. V dropped 1 base and J dropped 3 bases, with 5 bases sitting between them. CDR3 size: 13 residues. Germline CDR1 SGHNT, CDR2 YYREEE (reference sequence). The CDR3 DNA sequence: TGTGCCAGCAGCTTGCAAATCAATCAGCCCCAGCATTTT. Protein product: CASSLQINQPQHF. The full variable domain, its missing parts supplied by reference TRBV5-4 and TRBJ1-5, is ETGVTQSPTHLIKTRGQQVTLRCSSQSGHNTVSWYQQALGQGPQFIFQYYREEENGRGNFPPRFSGLQFPNYSSELNVNALELDDSALYLCASSLQINQPQHFGDGTRLSIL.

This chain uses TRBV11-2 with TRBJ2-2, with 7 bases lining up with TRBD2. The V segment lost 0 bases and the J segment 3 bases; nucleotides outside the gene matches: 4. The length of the CDR3 is 16 residues. Looked up from germline, CDR1 is SGHAT and CDR2 is FQNNGV. CDR3 sequence: CASSLEREPYTGELFF. In nucleotides, the CDR3 is TGTGCCAGCAGCTTAGAGCGGGAGCCGTACACCGGGGAGCTGTTTTTT.